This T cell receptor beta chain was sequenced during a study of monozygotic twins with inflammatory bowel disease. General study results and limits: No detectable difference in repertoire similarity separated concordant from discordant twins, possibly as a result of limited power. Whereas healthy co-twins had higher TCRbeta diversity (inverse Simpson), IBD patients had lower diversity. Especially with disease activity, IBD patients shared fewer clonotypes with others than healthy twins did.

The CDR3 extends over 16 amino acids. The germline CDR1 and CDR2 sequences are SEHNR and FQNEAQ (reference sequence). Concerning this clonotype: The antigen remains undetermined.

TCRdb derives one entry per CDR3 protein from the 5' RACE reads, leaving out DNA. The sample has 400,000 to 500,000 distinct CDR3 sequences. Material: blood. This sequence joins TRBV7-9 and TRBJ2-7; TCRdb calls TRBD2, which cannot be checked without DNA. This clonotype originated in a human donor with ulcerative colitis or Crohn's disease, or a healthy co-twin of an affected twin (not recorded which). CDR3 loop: CASSLGWEVGSYEQYF.